The 3 T cell receptor beta chains given below trace back to one sample, sequenced in a study of T cell responses to AZD1222 COVID-19 vaccine. Profiling relied on immunoSEQ multiplex PCR, and the TCRdb table lists in-frame clones only, not all of them. Among approximately 80,000 clones listed, 80% to 90% were seen once. Source: peripheral blood, taken on day 0 of AZD1222 vaccination. Receptors were obtained from an adult in good health.

The J gene is TRBJ1-2, the V gene TRBV2; 8 positions agree with TRBD1. The CDR3 is made up of 16 amino acids. CDR1 is SNHLY and CDR2 is FYNNEI in the germline V gene. With V trimmed by 6 bases and J by 2 bases, 11 bases remained unmatched. The CDR3 DNA reads TGTGCCAGCAGGGGAGGACAGGGTGTTCGGAACTATGGCTACACCTTC. The encoded protein is CASRGGQGVRNYGYTF.

This chain uses TRBV7-9 with TRBJ2-2; no clear D gene. Between the trimmed V and J ends, which lost 3 bases and 1 base, there was a span of 9 bases. This CDR3 is built from 15 residues. The germline V gene has CDR1 SEHNR and CDR2 FQNEAQ (reference sequence). CDR3 protein: CASSFDGRNTGELFF. The CDR3 DNA sequence: TGTGCCAGCAGCTTTGACGGGCGGAACACCGGGGAGCTGTTTTTT.

The chain joins TRBV5-6 to TRBJ2-5; D perhaps matches TRBD1 (6 bases). The CDR3 is made up of 16 amino acids. CDR1 is SGHDT and CDR2 is YYEEEE in the germline V gene. V was clipped by 2 bases and J by 3 bases, with 17 bases between them. The CDR3, as DNA: TGTGCCAGCAGCTTCGCTGTGGGCAGGGGTGAAGAGACCCAGTACTTC. This translates into CASSFAVGRGEETQYF.